This is a list of T cell receptor beta chains from one sample in a study of CD4+ T cells in melanoma. The assay was immunoSEQ multiplex PCR, and TCRdb's table has in-frame clones only and misses some. This table has 13,000 or so clones, just over 70% appearing once. The sample was cells from a culture (not recorded whether cultured in vitro). These receptor sequences come from a human donor with melanoma. The conserved cysteine and the conserved F or W are not part of the CDR3 here. D genes are given only for firm matches.

j_call: TRBJ1-2
v_call: TRBV13
d_call: .
cdr3_length: 11
cdr3_aa: ASSLRGTYGYT

j_call: TRBJ2-7
v_call: TRBV27
d_call: TRBD1
cdr3_length: 13
cdr3_aa: ASSSRQGVPYEQY

j_call: TRBJ1-5
v_call: TRBV18
d_call: TRBD1
cdr3_length: 14
cdr3_aa: ASASSPTGAGQPQH

j_call: TRBJ2-3
v_call: TRBV27
d_call: .
cdr3_length: 10
cdr3_aa: ASSFRGSTQY

j_call: TRBJ1-5
v_call: TRBV6-1
d_call: .
cdr3_length: 12
cdr3_aa: ASSEHRAGQPQH

j_call: TRBJ2-1
v_call: TRBV6-1
d_call: TRBD1
cdr3_length: 13
cdr3_aa: ASRQRQGVVNEQF

j_call: TRBJ2-1
v_call: TRBV7-2
d_call: TRBD1
cdr3_length: 12
cdr3_aa: ASGRDRNYNEQF

j_call: TRBJ2-7
v_call: TRBV2
d_call: .
cdr3_length: 16
cdr3_aa: ASSEALQGRVQDYEQY

j_call: TRBJ2-3
v_call: TRBV29-1
d_call: .
cdr3_length: 11
cdr3_aa: SVEPPSTDTQY

j_call: TRBJ1-4
v_call: TRBV19
d_call: .
cdr3_length: 12
cdr3_aa: ASRDGGVDEKLF

j_call: TRBJ1-5
v_call: TRBV5-4
d_call: .
cdr3_length: 11
cdr3_aa: ASSLDPVQPQH

j_call: TRBJ2-7
v_call: TRBV6-1
d_call: .
cdr3_length: 10
cdr3_aa: ASPDSSYEQY

j_call: TRBJ1-6
v_call: TRBV10-3
d_call: TRBD1
cdr3_length: 14
cdr3_aa: AISEVKGQSNSPLH

j_call: TRBJ1-2
v_call: TRBV19
d_call: TRBD1
cdr3_length: 14
cdr3_aa: ASSPGTGPFYYGYT